Listed below are T cell receptor beta chains from one sample, sequenced in a study of blood T cell repertoires in COVID-19. Repertoires were generated with immunoSEQ multiplex PCR, while TCRdb's copy carries only in-frame clones and drops some. Of about 120,000 clones listed, 75% to 90% were seen once; the top ten hold roughly 5%. The sequenced sample was peripheral blood. The receptors were gathered from a woman in her sixties or seventies with COVID-19, enrolled during active disease. Each CDR3 is given without its conserved first and last residue. Each record gives: J gene, V gene, CDR3 protein.

J gene: TRBJ2-5
V gene: TRBV27
CDR3 protein: ASSGRPSGGAGETQY

J gene: TRBJ1-2
V gene: TRBV9
CDR3 protein: ASSAPGQGIGDYGYT

J gene: TRBJ1-1
V gene: TRBV2
CDR3 protein: ASSVQGARDTEAF

J gene: TRBJ1-4
V gene: TRBV27
CDR3 protein: ASSLYSGVEKLF

J gene: TRBJ2-1
V gene: TRBV4-3
CDR3 protein: ASSQDLSGGADEQF

J gene: TRBJ1-2
V gene: TRBV6-5
CDR3 protein: ASSYSAGALGGYT

J gene: TRBJ2-1
V gene: TRBV7-8
CDR3 protein: ASSSPGTPRVDEQF

J gene: TRBJ2-5
V gene: TRBV12-3/TRBV12-4
CDR3 protein: ASSLDRAGAQY

J gene: TRBJ2-1
V gene: TRBV27
CDR3 protein: ASNGGLAGYNEQF

J gene: TRBJ1-6
V gene: TRBV6-5
CDR3 protein: ASTSDNYNSPLH

J gene: TRBJ2-5
V gene: TRBV7-9
CDR3 protein: ASSLSGFQETQY

J gene: TRBJ1-2
V gene: TRBV19
CDR3 protein: ASSSKGAIYGYT

J gene: TRBJ1-2
V gene: TRBV6-5
CDR3 protein: ASSSRDRGVGYT

J gene: TRBJ2-2
V gene: TRBV7-8
CDR3 protein: ASSLPPSVNTGELF

J gene: TRBJ2-5
V gene: TRBV19
CDR3 protein: ASSRGVEETQY

J gene: TRBJ1-3
V gene: TRBV7-9
CDR3 protein: ASSSRTGLGANTIY

J gene: TRBJ2-1
V gene: TRBV15
CDR3 protein: ATSRDRGLGSLGQF

J gene: TRBJ2-7
V gene: TRBV6-5
CDR3 protein: ASRRAEGEQY